The rows below give T cell receptor beta chains drawn from one sample of a study of spatial heterogeneity in lung cancer. One entry per CDR3 protein, called by TCRdb with MiXCR from the 5' RACE reads. The sample holds roughly 3,600 distinct CDR3 sequences, about 9% seen once. The starting material was lung tumor tissue, obtained at surgery. Every receptor here comes from a male donor with early-stage non-small cell lung cancer. The CDR3 runs from the conserved cysteine through the conserved F or W. Each record gives: CDR3 length, V gene, J gene, D gene, clone size, CDR3 DNA, CDR3 protein. The D gene is left open where the match is weak. For some rows the clone size is stated as once, few or many, or as a class when expanded; others skip it.

len: 13; v_gene: TRBV28; j_gene: TRBJ1-5; d_gene: NA; abundance: large; CDR3nt: TGTGCCAGCATCTCTACAGGGTCAAGGGCCCAGCATTTT; CDR3aa: CASISTGSRAQHF
len: 12; v_gene: TRBV21-1; j_gene: TRBJ1-2; d_gene: NA; abundance: medium-sized; CDR3nt: TGTGCCAGGGGCCCTTCTGGAGGGGGCTACACCTTC; CDR3aa: CARGPSGGGYTF
len: 13; v_gene: TRBV11-2; j_gene: TRBJ1-1; d_gene: NA; abundance: hyperexpanded; CDR3nt: TGTGCCAGCAGCTGGGGCACAGCCACTGAAGCTTTCTTT; CDR3aa: CASSWGTATEAFF
len: 14; v_gene: TRBV6-2/TRBV6-3; j_gene: TRBJ2-6; d_gene: NA; abundance: NA; CDR3nt: TGTGCCAGCAGTGACAGCCTCTGGGCCAACGTCCTGACTTTC; CDR3aa: CASSDSLWANVLTF
len: 13; v_gene: TRBV12-5; j_gene: TRBJ1-1; d_gene: NA; abundance: medium-sized; CDR3nt: TGTGCTAGTGGTTCTGGCCTCCAGACTGAAGCTTTCTTT; CDR3aa: CASGSGLQTEAFF
len: 13; v_gene: TRBV5-5; j_gene: TRBJ2-1; d_gene: NA; abundance: medium-sized; CDR3nt: TGTGCCAGCAGCCCCCCCGAGAGAAATGAGCAGTTCTTC; CDR3aa: CASSPPERNEQFF
len: 14; v_gene: TRBV7-9; j_gene: TRBJ2-5; d_gene: NA; abundance: medium-sized; CDR3nt: TGTGCCAGCAGCTTTGCCGGACACCAAGAGACCCAGTACTTC; CDR3aa: CASSFAGHQETQYF
len: 15; v_gene: TRBV28; j_gene: TRBJ1-5; d_gene: NA; abundance: medium-sized; CDR3nt: TGTGCCAGCAGGTCTCCAGGGGAGGTGGGCCAGCCCCAGCATTTT; CDR3aa: CASRSPGEVGQPQHF
len: 12; v_gene: TRBV14; j_gene: TRBJ1-2; d_gene: TRBD1; abundance: medium-sized; CDR3nt: TGTGCCAGGACAGGGGATGACTATGGCTACACCTTC; CDR3aa: CARTGDDYGYTF
len: 12; v_gene: TRBV6-5; j_gene: TRBJ1-2; d_gene: NA; abundance: many; CDR3nt: TGTGCCAGCAGTACGGGGGGCAGGGGCTACACCTTC; CDR3aa: CASSTGGRGYTF
len: 14; v_gene: TRBV7-9; j_gene: TRBJ1-6; d_gene: NA; abundance: NA; CDR3nt: TGTGCCAGCAGCTCCCGGACAGCTAATTCACCCCTCCACTTT; CDR3aa: CASSSRTANSPLHF
len: 16; v_gene: TRBV28; j_gene: TRBJ2-1; d_gene: NA; abundance: medium-sized; CDR3nt: TGTGCCAGCATCTTGAGGGGCAGGGGCCCCTACAATGAGCAGTTCTTC; CDR3aa: CASILRGRGPYNEQFF
len: 12; v_gene: TRBV12-3/TRBV12-4; j_gene: TRBJ1-5; d_gene: NA; abundance: medium-sized; CDR3nt: TGTGCCAGCAGCCTCGGTCCTCAGCCCCAGCATTTT; CDR3aa: CASSLGPQPQHF
len: 13; v_gene: TRBV30; j_gene: TRBJ2-7; d_gene: NA; abundance: many; CDR3nt: TGTGCCTGGGAACTCGCTAGAACCTACGAGCAGTACTTC; CDR3aa: CAWELARTYEQYF
len: 14; v_gene: TRBV30; j_gene: TRBJ2-1; d_gene: TRBD2; abundance: medium-sized; CDR3nt: TGTGCCACTAAGCGGGGGGGTGTGGCGAATGAGCAGTTCTTC; CDR3aa: CATKRGGVANEQFF
len: 15; v_gene: TRBV9; j_gene: TRBJ1-4; d_gene: TRBD1; abundance: medium-sized; CDR3nt: TGTGCCAGCAGCGTAGAAGCCAGGGGGGGTGAAAAACTGTTTTTT; CDR3aa: CASSVEARGGEKLFF
len: 14; v_gene: TRBV6-5; j_gene: TRBJ1-2; d_gene: TRBD1; abundance: medium-sized; CDR3nt: TGTGCCAGCAGGCTGACAGGGGATAACTATGGCTACACCTTC; CDR3aa: CASRLTGDNYGYTF
len: 11; v_gene: TRBV7-9; j_gene: TRBJ2-5; d_gene: NA; abundance: medium-sized; CDR3nt: TGTGCCAGCCGGAGGGTCGGGGACCAGTACTTC; CDR3aa: CASRRVGDQYF
len: 12; v_gene: TRBV20-1; j_gene: TRBJ1-3; d_gene: NA; abundance: medium-sized; CDR3nt: TGCAGTGCTGAGGACTCTGGAAACACCATATATTTT; CDR3aa: CSAEDSGNTIYF
len: 14; v_gene: TRBV14; j_gene: TRBJ2-7; d_gene: TRBD1; abundance: NA; CDR3nt: TGTGCCAGCAGCCCGACAGGGGGCTCCTACGAGCAGTACTTC; CDR3aa: CASSPTGGSYEQYF
len: 13; v_gene: TRBV7-9; j_gene: TRBJ1-1; d_gene: TRBD1; abundance: medium-sized; CDR3nt: TGTGCCAGCAGCGTGGACAGGCCCACTGAAGCTTTCTTT; CDR3aa: CASSVDRPTEAFF
len: 14; v_gene: TRBV7-9; j_gene: TRBJ1-2; d_gene: NA; abundance: few; CDR3nt: TGTGCCAGCAGCTTAGCGGGGAGCAACTATGGCTACACCTTC; CDR3aa: CASSLAGSNYGYTF
len: 12; v_gene: TRBV12-3/TRBV12-4; j_gene: TRBJ2-7; d_gene: NA; abundance: medium-sized; CDR3nt: TGTGCCAGCAGGATGGGGCCCGGAGAGCAGTACTTC; CDR3aa: CASRMGPGEQYF
len: 12; v_gene: TRBV18; j_gene: TRBJ2-3; d_gene: NA; abundance: medium-sized; CDR3nt: TGTGCCAGCTCTCCCCTGCCAGATACGCAGTATTTT; CDR3aa: CASSPLPDTQYF
len: 13; v_gene: TRBV6-5; j_gene: TRBJ2-7; d_gene: NA; abundance: medium-sized; CDR3nt: TGTGCCAGCAGTTACGGCAGCTACTACGAGCAGTACTTC; CDR3aa: CASSYGSYYEQYF
len: 14; v_gene: TRBV5-1; j_gene: TRBJ1-2; d_gene: NA; abundance: medium-sized; CDR3nt: TGCGCCAGCAGCCTGGACAGACCTTCTTATGGCTACACCTTC; CDR3aa: CASSLDRPSYGYTF
len: 16; v_gene: TRBV5-1; j_gene: TRBJ2-3; d_gene: NA; abundance: medium-sized; CDR3nt: TGCGCCAGCAGCTTGGCCACAGGGCCAAGCACAGATACGCAGTATTTT; CDR3aa: CASSLATGPSTDTQYF
len: 18; v_gene: TRBV3-1; j_gene: TRBJ1-1; d_gene: NA; abundance: medium-sized; CDR3nt: TGTGCCAGCAGCCTAAGAAGGTGGTCGGGGCAGGGAAACACTGAAGCTTTCTTT; CDR3aa: CASSLRRWSGQGNTEAFF
len: 19; v_gene: TRBV9; j_gene: TRBJ2-3; d_gene: NA; abundance: few; CDR3nt: TGTGCCAGCAGCCTTAAGGATCCGTCCAGGGTCAAAGTCACAGATACGCAGTATTTT; CDR3aa: CASSLKDPSRVKVTDTQYF
len: 15; v_gene: TRBV5-6; j_gene: TRBJ2-1; d_gene: TRBD2; abundance: medium-sized; CDR3nt: TGTGCCAGCAGCTTGTGGGGGGGTTCCTACAATGAGCAGTTCTTC; CDR3aa: CASSLWGGSYNEQFF
len: 14; v_gene: TRBV2; j_gene: TRBJ2-3; d_gene: NA; abundance: medium-sized; CDR3nt: TGTGCCAGCAGTGCCCTGGGCGGCGAGGATACGCAGTATTTT; CDR3aa: CASSALGGEDTQYF
len: 15; v_gene: TRBV28; j_gene: TRBJ2-7; d_gene: TRBD2; abundance: medium-sized; CDR3nt: TGTGCCAGCATCGAGGGCGGGGGGGCTTCCTACGAGCAGTACTTC; CDR3aa: CASIEGGGASYEQYF
len: 13; v_gene: TRBV9; j_gene: TRBJ1-1; d_gene: NA; abundance: medium-sized; CDR3nt: TGTGCCAGCAGCGTAGTAACGGGGACTGAAGCTTTCTTT; CDR3aa: CASSVVTGTEAFF
len: 20; v_gene: TRBV11-2; j_gene: TRBJ2-6; d_gene: TRBD1; abundance: many; CDR3nt: TGTGCCAGCAGCTTACTCACTTGGGGACAGGGTGGTTCTGGGGCCAACGTCCTGACTTTC; CDR3aa: CASSLLTWGQGGSGANVLTF
len: 14; v_gene: TRBV7-2; j_gene: TRBJ2-2; d_gene: NA; abundance: medium-sized; CDR3nt: TGTGCCAGCAGCTTACAGGGCAACACCGGGGAGCTGTTTTTT; CDR3aa: CASSLQGNTGELFF
len: 14; v_gene: TRBV7-9; j_gene: TRBJ2-3; d_gene: NA; abundance: medium-sized; CDR3nt: TGTGCCAGCAGCTTTAGGACCAGCACAGATACGCAGTATTTT; CDR3aa: CASSFRTSTDTQYF
len: 16; v_gene: TRBV7-6; j_gene: TRBJ2-3; d_gene: TRBD2; abundance: medium-sized; CDR3nt: TGTGCCAGCAGCCAGTCTCAGCGGGGGGCAGCAGATACGCAGTATTTT; CDR3aa: CASSQSQRGAADTQYF
len: 13; v_gene: TRBV12-3/TRBV12-4; j_gene: TRBJ1-2; d_gene: TRBD1; abundance: medium-sized; CDR3nt: TGTGCCAGCAGTTCCAGGGGGCAAGGAGGCTACACCTTC; CDR3aa: CASSSRGQGGYTF
len: 13; v_gene: TRBV20-1; j_gene: TRBJ2-7; d_gene: TRBD1; abundance: medium-sized; CDR3nt: TGCAGTGCGGCCCGGACAGGGTACTACGAGCAGTACTTC; CDR3aa: CSAARTGYYEQYF
len: 15; v_gene: TRBV27; j_gene: TRBJ1-2; d_gene: NA; abundance: medium-sized; CDR3nt: TGTGCCAGCAGTTTAAAACAGGCGGGTGGAGATGGCTACACCTTC; CDR3aa: CASSLKQAGGDGYTF
len: 14; v_gene: TRBV14; j_gene: TRBJ2-7; d_gene: NA; abundance: NA; CDR3nt: TGTGCCAGCAGCTCCGGCGTGGTATCCTACGAGCAGTACTTC; CDR3aa: CASSSGVVSYEQYF
len: 15; v_gene: TRBV11-2; j_gene: TRBJ1-1; d_gene: NA; abundance: NA; CDR3nt: TGTGCCAGCGTTAAGAGGGTAGGGGCGGACACTGAAGCTTTCTTT; CDR3aa: CASVKRVGADTEAFF
len: 15; v_gene: TRBV13; j_gene: TRBJ2-5; d_gene: TRBD1; abundance: NA; CDR3nt: TGTGCCAGCAGCTTCCTCGCGACAGGGCAAGAGACCCAGTACTTC; CDR3aa: CASSFLATGQETQYF